The clone carrying this T cell receptor beta chain has only one observation. The germline V gene has CDR1 MNHEY and CDR2 SVGAGI. The V gene lost 0 bases and the J gene lost 7 bases, with 16 bases spanning the gap. This CDR3 is 16 amino acids long. This sample is drawn from a study of CD8 T cells in Susac syndrome. The RNA, roughly 0.45 to 1 ug, was put through reverse transcription using random hexamers. It was immunoSEQ multiplex PCR that amplified TCR beta CDR3 across 54 Vbeta and 13 Jbeta. Each CDR3 protein gets one entry after TCRdb re-called the immunoSEQ multiplex PCR reads with MiXCR. The data show 100,000 to 150,000 distinct CDR3 sequences, 90% to 95% seen once.

This TCR was recovered from a human donor in good health. Specimen: CD4+ T cells from PBMCs. The chain carries TRBV6-5 and TRBJ2-1; tentatively, D is TRBD1 (6 bases). CDR3 nucleotide sequence: TGTGCCAGCAGTTACTCGATGGGGGCCGGCGGGAATGAGCAGTTCTTC. It codes for CASSYSMGAGGNEQFF.